This T cell receptor beta chain was retrieved from a study of CD8 T cells in ankylosing spondylitis. TCRdb re-called the 5' RACE reads through MiXCR, storing one row per CDR3 protein. The sample holds around 300,000 distinct CDR3 sequences, 14% to 15% seen once. This clonotype was found a few times. This sequence originates from a male donor with ankylosing spondylitis or in good health (not recorded which). Material: blood, either unsorted or a sorted T cell fraction (not recorded which).

CDR3 residues: CASSYPETGGPADTQYF. CDR3 nucleotides: TGTGCCAGCAGTTACCCGGAAACAGGGGGCCCGGCAGATACGCAGTATTTT. This rearrangement joins TRBV6-2 or TRBV6-3 to TRBJ2-3, with 9 bases fitting TRBD1. The CDR3 extends over 17 amino acids. From germline, CDR1 is MNHEY and CDR2 SVGEGT. V lost 2 bases, J lost 4 bases, and 10 bases stayed unmatched.